This T cell receptor beta chain was sequenced in a study of CD4 T cells in relation to SARS-CoV-2 and coronaviruses. Study summary: Negative control cultures got HIV-1 Nef peptides or no peptide.

Before the COVID-19 pandemic, during about 2010-2018, CD4+ T cells were taken from unexposed donors. CD4+ T cells were isolated from the cells after less than 13 days of culture. As cell numbers allowed, unexposed-donor CD4+ T cells faced SARS-CoV-2 S/N and four cold-coronavirus spikes. Each well had two million PBMCs in approximately 5% human AB serum with IL-2. The CDR3 consists of 15 residues. Germline-derived CDR1 and CDR2 are KGHSH and LQKENI. The J segment lost 8 bases and the V segment lost 4 bases, leaving 5 bases of the junction unmatched. Comment on this clone: Its specificity is unknown.

Sequenced by immunoSEQ multiplex PCR; TCRdb stores in-frame clones only, minus some. The data contain some 22,000 clones, about 80% of them singletons. Broader study findings: Crossreactive clones expanded significantly less to SARS-CoV-2 than monoreactive clones.

This TCR came from a human donor in good health. Sequenced input: CD4+ T cells from PBMCs, cultured in vitro. The chain employs TRBV18 and TRBJ2-1; 13 positions match TRBD2. CDR3 coding DNA: TGTGCCAGCTCACAAGGGACTAGCGGGACCGATGAGCAGTTCTTC. Protein product: CASSQGTSGTDEQFF.